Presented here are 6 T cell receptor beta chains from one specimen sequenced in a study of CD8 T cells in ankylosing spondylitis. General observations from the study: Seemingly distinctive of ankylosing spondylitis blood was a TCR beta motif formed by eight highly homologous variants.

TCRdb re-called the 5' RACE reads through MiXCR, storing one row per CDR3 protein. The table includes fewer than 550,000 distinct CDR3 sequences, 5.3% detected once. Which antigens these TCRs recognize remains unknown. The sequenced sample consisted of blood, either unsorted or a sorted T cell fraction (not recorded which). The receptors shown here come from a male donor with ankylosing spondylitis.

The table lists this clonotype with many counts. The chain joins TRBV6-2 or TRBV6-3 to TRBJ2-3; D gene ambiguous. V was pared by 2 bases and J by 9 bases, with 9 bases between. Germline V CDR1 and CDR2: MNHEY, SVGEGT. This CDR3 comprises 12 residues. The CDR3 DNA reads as TGTGCCAGCAGTTACCGACTTTCCACGCAGTATTTT. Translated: CASSYRLSTQYF.

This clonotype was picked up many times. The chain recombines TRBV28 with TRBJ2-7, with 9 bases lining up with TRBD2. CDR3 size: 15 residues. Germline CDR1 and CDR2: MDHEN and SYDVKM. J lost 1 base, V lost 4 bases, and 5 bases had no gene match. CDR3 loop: CASSSWTSDSYEQYF. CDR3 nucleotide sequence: TGTGCCAGCAGTTCGTGGACTAGCGATTCCTACGAGCAGTACTTC.

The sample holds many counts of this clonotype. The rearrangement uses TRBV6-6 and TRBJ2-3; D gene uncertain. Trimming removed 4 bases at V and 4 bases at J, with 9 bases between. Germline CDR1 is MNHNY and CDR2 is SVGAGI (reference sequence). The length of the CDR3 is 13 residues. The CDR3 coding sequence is TGTGCCAGCAGTTCCAAGGGATCAGATACGCAGTATTTT. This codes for CASSSKGSDTQYF.

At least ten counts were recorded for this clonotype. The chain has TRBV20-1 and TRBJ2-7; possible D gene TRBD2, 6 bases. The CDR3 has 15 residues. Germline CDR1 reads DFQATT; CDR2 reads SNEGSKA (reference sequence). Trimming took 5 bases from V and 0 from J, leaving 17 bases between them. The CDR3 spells CSAYPSGLSSYEQYF. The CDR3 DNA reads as TGCAGTGCTTATCCCTCGGGACTCAGCTCCTACGAGCAGTACTTC.

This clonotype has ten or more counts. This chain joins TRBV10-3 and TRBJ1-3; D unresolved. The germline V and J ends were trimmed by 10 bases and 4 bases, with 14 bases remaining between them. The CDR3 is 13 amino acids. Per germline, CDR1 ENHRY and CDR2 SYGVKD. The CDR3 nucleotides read TGTGCCACCCATCCCCTCAACGGAAACACCATATATTTT. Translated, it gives CATHPLNGNTIYF.

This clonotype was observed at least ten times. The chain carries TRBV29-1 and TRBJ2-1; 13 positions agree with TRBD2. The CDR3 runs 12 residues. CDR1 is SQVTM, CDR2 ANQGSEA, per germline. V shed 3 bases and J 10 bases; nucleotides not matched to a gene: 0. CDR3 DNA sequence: TGCAGCGTTGAGACTAGCGGGAGGGAGCAGTTCTTC. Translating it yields CSVETSGREQFF.